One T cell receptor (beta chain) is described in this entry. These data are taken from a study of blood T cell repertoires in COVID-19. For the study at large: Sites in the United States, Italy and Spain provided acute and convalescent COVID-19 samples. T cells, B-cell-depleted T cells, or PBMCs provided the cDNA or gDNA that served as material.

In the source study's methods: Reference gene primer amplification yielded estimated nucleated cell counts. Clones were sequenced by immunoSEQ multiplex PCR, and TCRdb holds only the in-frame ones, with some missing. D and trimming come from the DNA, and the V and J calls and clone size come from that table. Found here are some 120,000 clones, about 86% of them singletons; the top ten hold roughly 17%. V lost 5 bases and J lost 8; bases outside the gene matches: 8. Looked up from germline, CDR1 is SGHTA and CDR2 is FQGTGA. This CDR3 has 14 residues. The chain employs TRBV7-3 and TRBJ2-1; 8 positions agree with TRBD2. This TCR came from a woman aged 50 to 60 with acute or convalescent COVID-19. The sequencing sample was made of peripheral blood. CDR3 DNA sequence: TGTGCCAGCAGCATTTCCGGGACTAGTGATGAGCAGTTCTTC. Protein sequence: CASSISGTSDEQFF.